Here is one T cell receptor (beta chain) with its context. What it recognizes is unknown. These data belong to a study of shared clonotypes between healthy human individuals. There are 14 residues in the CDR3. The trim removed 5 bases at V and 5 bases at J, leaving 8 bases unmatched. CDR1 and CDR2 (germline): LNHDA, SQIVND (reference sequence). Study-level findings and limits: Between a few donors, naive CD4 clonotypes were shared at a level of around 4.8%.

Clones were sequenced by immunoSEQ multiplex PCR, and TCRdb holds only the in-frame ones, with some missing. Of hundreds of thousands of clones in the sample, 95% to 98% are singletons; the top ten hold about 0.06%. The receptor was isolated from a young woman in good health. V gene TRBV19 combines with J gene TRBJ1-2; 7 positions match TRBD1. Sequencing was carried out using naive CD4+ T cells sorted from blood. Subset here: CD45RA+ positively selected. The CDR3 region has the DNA TGTGCCAGTAGTTACGCAGGGGGAAGTTATGGCTACACCTTC. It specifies CASSYAGGSYGYTF.